This TCR beta chain was sequenced in a study of blood T cells in healthy people across ages. The table lists this clonotype with a count of one. With a J-beta primer mix and a sample-barcoded 5' primer, a second PCR ran 7 to 11 cycles. TCRdb processed the 5' RACE reads anew with MiXCR; each CDR3 protein has one entry. The sample includes about 1.5 million distinct CDR3 sequences, roughly 43% of them seen just once. Every sample had a minimum of 6 million PBMCs isolated. This CDR3 comprises 18 residues. Germline V gives CDR1 SGHRS, CDR2 YFSETQ. V lost 0 bases to trimming and J lost 0 bases, with 17 bases between them.

The clonotype comes from a woman aged 18 to 35 in good health. The J gene is TRBJ2-3, the V gene TRBV5-1, with D unresolved. The sequenced material came from blood. The DNA for the CDR3 is TGCGCCAGCAGCTTGGATGGCCACGGCGGTACTAGCACAGATACGCAGTATTTT. It encodes CASSLDGHGGTSTDTQYF.